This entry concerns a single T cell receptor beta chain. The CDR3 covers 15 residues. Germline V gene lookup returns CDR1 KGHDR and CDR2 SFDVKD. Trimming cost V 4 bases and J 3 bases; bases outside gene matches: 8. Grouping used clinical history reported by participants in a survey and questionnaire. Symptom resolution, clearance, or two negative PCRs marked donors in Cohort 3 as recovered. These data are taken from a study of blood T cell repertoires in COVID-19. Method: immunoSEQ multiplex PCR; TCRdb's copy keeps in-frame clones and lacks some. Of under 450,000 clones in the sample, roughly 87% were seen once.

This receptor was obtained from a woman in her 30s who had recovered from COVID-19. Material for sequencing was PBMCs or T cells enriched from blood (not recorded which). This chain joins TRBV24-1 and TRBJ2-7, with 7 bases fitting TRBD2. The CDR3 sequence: CATSEGGLPGYEQYF. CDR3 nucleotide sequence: TGTGCCACCAGTGAGGGGGGACTACCCGGCTACGAGCAGTACTTC.